This TCR beta chain is from a study of Graves' ophthalmopathy and Graves' hyperthyroidism (dated by TCRdb to 2016 to 2018). Regarding the study in general: Stable hyperthyroidism was defined as no progression to ophthalmopathy within 18 months of follow-up. The study used signatures of the TCR beta repertoire to tell Graves' ophthalmopathy apart from Graves' hyperthyroidism and to predict which patients would progress to ophthalmopathy. In total, 135 blood samples were TCR-sequenced: roughly 45 ophthalmopathy, some 75 hyperthyroidism and some 17 hyperthyroidism-to-ophthalmopathy patients. To explore V-J signatures distinguishing ophthalmopathy from hyperthyroidism, a discovery set of under 110 patients (more than 40 ophthalmopathy, some 55 stable hyperthyroidism) was enrolled. The independent validation cohort included 18 hyperthyroidism patients plus 17 patients who later progressed from hyperthyroidism to ophthalmopathy. In five or six hyperthyroidism patients, the T-cell repertoires found in thyroid tissue were compared with those found in blood. Following sample collection, hyperthyroidism patients were given methimazole at a starting dose of 30 mg daily, and ophthalmopathy patients were given high-dose intravenous methylprednisolone. Points the paper makes about the study in general: In validation, the model predicted ophthalmopathy progression with about 71% sensitivity and approximately 75% specificity; roughly 12 predicted patients were CT-confirmed with GO in a median of about 6.1 months. The 13-signature model separated ophthalmopathy from stable hyperthyroidism with around 90% sensitivity and about 81% specificity in cross-validation, and 80%/75% in the test set. Sample size was not predetermined statistically, and investigators were not blinded to group allocation. Most of the expanded thyroid clonotypes with a frequency above 0.001 were also detected in blood, and it was suggested that the thyroid immune response may be reflected by blood repertoires.

From the cysteine through the phenylalanine, the CDR3 covers 14 amino acids. Only CDR3 DNA remains: 42 bases, in frame from the first base. V loses 6 bases of germline sequence and J loses 6 bases, and the interval between the two ends is 14 bases. This clonotype showed up many times. Its antigen remains undetermined. There are no base qualities to consult, and no much larger clone falls within one base. For repertoire sequencing, the TCR beta CDR3 regions were amplified from RNA transcripts. The first round of RT-PCR was done with HTBI primers and the Qiagen OneStep RT-PCR kit, and was followed by a second round of multiplex PCR, then size selection and purification. Libraries were sequenced paired-end with 100 bp reads on an Illumina HiSeq2000. In the paper's pipeline: SOAPnuke was used to process the reads, removing any read that contained adapters or uncalled bases, had a mean Phred below 15, or lacked an exact match to the constant primer or identifier. COPE v1.2.5 was used to merge high-quality paired reads. Each unique nucleotide sequence was defined as a clonotype, and clonotypes were aligned to IMGT TRB V, D and J references with MiTCR v1.1. The analysis was limited to V-J combinations with a frequency above 0.0001, which together covered about 99% of repertoires. A TCR clonal expansion and chaos score per V-J combination was defined as the ratio of F50 clonal expansion to chaos observed in the TCRdist matrix. Features were reduced by Welch's t-statistics and random forest to some 13 V-J combinations, which fed a naive Bayes classifier. The similarity between thyroid and blood repertoires was quantified using the Morisita-Horn index. TCRdb ran its own pipeline on the public reads, namely fastp trimming at Q25 and MiXCR clone calling, and kept in-frame beta chains. Duplicate CDR3 protein sequences are folded into a single record with the most common DNA and genes. The V and J calls were determined by TCRdb, not by the authors. In this sample the table shows more than 1,000,000 distinct CDR3 sequences, 35% to 45% of which occur a single time. The ten largest make up around 10% of the sample.

Patients with hyperthyroidism were aged 18 to 65 years, had been newly diagnosed, and had a disease duration of less than 2 months. Patients were excluded if they had other autoimmune diseases, uncontrolled infections, pregnancy or lactation. Diagnosis was based on clinical symptoms, serum thyroxine, TRAb, thyroid ultrasound and orbital computed tomography. Total RNA was extracted using Trizol reagent, and RNA quality was checked on an Agilent 2100 Bioanalyzer. Specimen: peripheral blood or thyroid tissue (not recorded which). The TCR originated in an adult man with Graves' hyperthyroidism. The V and J genes are TRBV12-3 or TRBV12-4 and TRBJ2-2; the D gene is possibly TRBD1 or TRBD2, with 5 bases matching each. Here is the DNA: TGTGCCAGCAGCACCCTTGGGACCGCCGGGGAGCTGTTTTTT. Its protein product is CASSTLGTAGELFF.